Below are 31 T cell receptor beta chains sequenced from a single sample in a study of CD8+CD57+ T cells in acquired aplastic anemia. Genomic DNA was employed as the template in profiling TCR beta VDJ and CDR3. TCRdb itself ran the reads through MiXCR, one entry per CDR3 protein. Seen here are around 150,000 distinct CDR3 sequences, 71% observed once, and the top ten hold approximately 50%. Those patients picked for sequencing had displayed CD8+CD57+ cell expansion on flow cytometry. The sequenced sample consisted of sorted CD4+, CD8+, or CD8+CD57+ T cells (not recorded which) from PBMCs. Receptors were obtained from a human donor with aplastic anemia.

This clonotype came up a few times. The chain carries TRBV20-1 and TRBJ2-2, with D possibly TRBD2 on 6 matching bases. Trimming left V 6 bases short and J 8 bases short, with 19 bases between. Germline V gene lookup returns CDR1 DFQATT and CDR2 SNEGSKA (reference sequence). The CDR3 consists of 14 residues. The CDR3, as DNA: TGCAGTGCCCCAGGGTCGGGAGAAGCTGGGGAGCTGTTTTTT. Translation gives CSAPGSGEAGELFF.

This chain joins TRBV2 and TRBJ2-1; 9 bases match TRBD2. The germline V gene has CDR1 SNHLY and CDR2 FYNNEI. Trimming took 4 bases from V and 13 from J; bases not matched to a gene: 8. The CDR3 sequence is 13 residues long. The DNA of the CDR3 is TGTGCCAGCAGTGTGGGAGCGGGGGGCCAACAGTTCTTC. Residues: CASSVGAGGQQFF.

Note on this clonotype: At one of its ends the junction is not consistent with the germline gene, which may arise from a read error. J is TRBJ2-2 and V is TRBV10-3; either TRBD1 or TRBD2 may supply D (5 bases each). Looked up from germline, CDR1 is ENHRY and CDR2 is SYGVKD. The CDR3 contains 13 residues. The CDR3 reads CAVTGLNTGELLF. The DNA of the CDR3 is TGTGCCGTGACGGGGCTGAACACCGGGGAGCTGTTGTTT.

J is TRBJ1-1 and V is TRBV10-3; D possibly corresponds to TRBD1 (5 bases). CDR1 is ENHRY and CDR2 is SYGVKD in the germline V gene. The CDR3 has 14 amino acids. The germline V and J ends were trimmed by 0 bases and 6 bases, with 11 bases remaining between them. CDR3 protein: CAISESAGSAEAFF. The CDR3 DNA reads TGTGCCATCAGTGAGTCGGCAGGGTCCGCTGAAGCTTTCTTT.

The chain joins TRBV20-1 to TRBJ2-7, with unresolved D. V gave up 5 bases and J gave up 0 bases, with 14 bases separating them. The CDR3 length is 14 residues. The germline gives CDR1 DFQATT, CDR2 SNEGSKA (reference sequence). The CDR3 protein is CSASVSLDSYEQYF. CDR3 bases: TGCAGTGCTTCGGTTTCCTTGGACTCCTACGAGCAGTACTTC.

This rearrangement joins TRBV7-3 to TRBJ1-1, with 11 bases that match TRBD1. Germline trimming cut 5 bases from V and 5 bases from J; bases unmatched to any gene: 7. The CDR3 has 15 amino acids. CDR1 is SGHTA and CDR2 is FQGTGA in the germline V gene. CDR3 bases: TGTGCCAGCAGCCTTGGACAGGGGGCATATACTGAAGCTTTCTTT. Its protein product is CASSLGQGAYTEAFF.

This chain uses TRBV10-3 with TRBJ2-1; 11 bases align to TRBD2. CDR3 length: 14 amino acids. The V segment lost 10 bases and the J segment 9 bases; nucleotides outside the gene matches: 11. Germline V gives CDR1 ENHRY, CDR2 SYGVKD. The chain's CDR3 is CASQHLAGGLEQFF. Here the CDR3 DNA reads TGTGCCAGCCAGCATCTAGCGGGAGGCCTTGAGCAGTTCTTC.

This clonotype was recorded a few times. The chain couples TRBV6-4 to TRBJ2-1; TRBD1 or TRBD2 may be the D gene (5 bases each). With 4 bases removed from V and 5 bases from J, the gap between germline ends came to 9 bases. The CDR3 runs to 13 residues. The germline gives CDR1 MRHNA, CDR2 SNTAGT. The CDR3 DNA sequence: TGTGCCAGCAGTGGAGGGGATAACAATGAGCAGTTCTTC. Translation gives CASSGGDNNEQFF.

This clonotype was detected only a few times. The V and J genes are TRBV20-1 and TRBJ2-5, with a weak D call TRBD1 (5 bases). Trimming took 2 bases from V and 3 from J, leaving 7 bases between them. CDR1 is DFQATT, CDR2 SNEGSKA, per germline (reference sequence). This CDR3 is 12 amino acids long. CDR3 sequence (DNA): TGCAGTGCTAGACCAGGGAAAGAGACCCAGTACTTC. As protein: CSARPGKETQYF.

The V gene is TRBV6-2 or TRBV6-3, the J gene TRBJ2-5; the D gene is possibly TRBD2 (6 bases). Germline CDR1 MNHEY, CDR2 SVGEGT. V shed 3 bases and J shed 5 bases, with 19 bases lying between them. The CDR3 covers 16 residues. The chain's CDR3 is CASSYRPWRGRETQYF. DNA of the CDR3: TGTGCCAGCAGTTATCGACCCTGGCGGGGAAGGGAGACCCAGTACTTC.

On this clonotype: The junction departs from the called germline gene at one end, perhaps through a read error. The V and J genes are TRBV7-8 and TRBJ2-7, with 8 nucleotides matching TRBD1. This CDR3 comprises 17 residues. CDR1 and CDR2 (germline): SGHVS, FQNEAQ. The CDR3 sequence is CTSSFGTGGPRANEQYF. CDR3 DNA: TGTACCAGCAGCTTCGGGACAGGAGGTCCGAGGGCCAACGAGCAGTACTTC.

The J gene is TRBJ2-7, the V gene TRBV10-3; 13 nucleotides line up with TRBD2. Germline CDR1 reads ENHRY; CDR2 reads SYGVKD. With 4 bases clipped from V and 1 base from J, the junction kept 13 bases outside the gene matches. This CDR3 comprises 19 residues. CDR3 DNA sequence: TGTGCCATCAGTGGGGGTCCCCGCGGGACTAGCGGGATATCCTACGAGCAGTACTTC. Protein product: CAISGGPRGTSGISYEQYF.

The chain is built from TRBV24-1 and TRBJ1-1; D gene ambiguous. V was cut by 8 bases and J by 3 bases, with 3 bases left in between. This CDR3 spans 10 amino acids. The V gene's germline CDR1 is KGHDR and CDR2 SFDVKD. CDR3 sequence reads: CATTYTEAFF. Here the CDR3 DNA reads TGTGCCACCACCTACACTGAAGCTTTCTTT.

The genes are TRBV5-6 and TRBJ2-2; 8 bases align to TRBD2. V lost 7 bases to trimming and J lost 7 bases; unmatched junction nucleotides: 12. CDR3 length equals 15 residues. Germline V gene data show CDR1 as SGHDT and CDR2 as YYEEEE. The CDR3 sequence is CASSLLGGAGGELFF. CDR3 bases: TGTGCCAGCTCCCTACTCGGGGGGGCCGGCGGGGAGCTGTTTTTT.

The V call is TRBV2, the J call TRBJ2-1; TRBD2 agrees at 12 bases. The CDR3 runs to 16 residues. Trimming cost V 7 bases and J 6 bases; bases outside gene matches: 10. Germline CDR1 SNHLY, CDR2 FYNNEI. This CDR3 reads CASILGLAGLGNEQFF. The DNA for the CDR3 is TGTGCCAGCATTCTCGGACTAGCGGGACTCGGCAATGAGCAGTTCTTC. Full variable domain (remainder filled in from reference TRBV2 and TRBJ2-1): EPEVTQTPSHQVTQMGQEVILRCVPISNHLYFYWYRQILGQKVEFLVSFYNNEISEKSEIFDDQFSVERPDGSNFTLKIRSTKLEDSAMYFCASILGLAGLGNEQFFGPGTRLTVL.

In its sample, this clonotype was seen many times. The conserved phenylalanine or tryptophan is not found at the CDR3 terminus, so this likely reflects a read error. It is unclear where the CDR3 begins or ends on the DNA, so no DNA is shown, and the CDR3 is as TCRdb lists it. CDR3 in amino acids: CASSDSTG. The chain joins TRBV6-4 to TRBJ2-5. A total of 8 residues make up the CDR3, ends included. Germline V lookup: CDR1 MRHNA, CDR2 SNTAGT.

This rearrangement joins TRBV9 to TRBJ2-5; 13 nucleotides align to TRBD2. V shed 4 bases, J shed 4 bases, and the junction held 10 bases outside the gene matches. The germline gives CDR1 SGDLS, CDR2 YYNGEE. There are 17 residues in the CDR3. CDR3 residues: CASSPYRLAGGIETQYF. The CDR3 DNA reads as TGTGCCAGCAGCCCGTACCGACTAGCGGGAGGAATAGAGACCCAGTACTTC. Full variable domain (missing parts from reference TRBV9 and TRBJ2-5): DSGVTQTPKHLITATGQRVTLRCSPRSGDLSVYWYQQSLDQGLQFLIQYYNGEERAKGNILERFSAQQFPDLHSELNLSSLELGDSALYFCASSPYRLAGGIETQYFGPGTRLLVL.

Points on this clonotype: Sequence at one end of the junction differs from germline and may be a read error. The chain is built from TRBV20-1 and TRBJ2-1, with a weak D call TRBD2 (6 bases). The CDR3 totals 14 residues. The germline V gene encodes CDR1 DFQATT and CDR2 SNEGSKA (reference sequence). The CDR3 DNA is TGCAGTGCCCCAAGGTCGGGAGACTGCAATGAGCAGATCTTC. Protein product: CSAPRSGDCNEQIF.

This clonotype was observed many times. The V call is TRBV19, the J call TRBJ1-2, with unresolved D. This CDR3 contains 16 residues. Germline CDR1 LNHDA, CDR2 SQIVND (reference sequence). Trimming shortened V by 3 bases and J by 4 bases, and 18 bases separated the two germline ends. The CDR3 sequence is CASSIPIPSPVYGYTF. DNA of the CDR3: TGTGCCAGTAGTATCCCGATCCCCTCACCTGTCTATGGCTACACCTTC.

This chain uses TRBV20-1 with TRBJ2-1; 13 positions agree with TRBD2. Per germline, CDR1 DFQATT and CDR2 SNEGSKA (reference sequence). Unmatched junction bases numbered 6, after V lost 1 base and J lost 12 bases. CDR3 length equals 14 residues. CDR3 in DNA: TGCAGTGCTAGAGGGCGAGGGACTAGCGGGACGCAGTTCTTC. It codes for CSARGRGTSGTQFF.

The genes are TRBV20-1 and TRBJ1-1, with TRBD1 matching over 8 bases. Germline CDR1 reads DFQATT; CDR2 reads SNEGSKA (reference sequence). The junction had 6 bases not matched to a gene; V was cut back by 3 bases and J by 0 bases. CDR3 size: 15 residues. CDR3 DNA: TGCAGTGCTAGTCAGGGGGCCATAATGAACACTGAAGCTTTCTTT. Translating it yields CSASQGAIMNTEAFF.

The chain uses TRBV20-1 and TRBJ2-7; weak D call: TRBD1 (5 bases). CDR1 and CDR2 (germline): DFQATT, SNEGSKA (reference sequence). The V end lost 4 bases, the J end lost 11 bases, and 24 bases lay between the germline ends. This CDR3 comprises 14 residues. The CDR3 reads CSAIQDGFSNREYF. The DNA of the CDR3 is TGCAGTGCTATACAGGACGGATTTTCAAACCGGGAGTACTTC.

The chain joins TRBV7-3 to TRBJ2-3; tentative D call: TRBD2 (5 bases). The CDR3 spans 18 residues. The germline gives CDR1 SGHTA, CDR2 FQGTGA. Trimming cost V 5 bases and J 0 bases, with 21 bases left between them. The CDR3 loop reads CASSPTGGGRPSTDTQYF. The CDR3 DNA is TGTGCCAGCAGCCCAACCGGAGGTGGTAGGCCAAGCACAGATACGCAGTATTTT.

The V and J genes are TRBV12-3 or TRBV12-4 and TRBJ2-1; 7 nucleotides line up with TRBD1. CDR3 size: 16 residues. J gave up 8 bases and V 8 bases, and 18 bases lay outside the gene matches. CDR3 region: CASAWDDRETNYEQFF. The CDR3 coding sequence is TGTGCCAGCGCGTGGGATGACAGGGAGACTAACTATGAGCAGTTCTTC.

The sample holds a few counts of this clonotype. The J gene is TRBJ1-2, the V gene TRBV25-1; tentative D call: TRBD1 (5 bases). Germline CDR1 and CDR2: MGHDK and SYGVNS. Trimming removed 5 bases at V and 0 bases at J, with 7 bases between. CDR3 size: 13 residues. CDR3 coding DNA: TGTGCCAGCAGTCAGGGAGCTAACTATGGCTACACCTTC. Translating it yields CASSQGANYGYTF.

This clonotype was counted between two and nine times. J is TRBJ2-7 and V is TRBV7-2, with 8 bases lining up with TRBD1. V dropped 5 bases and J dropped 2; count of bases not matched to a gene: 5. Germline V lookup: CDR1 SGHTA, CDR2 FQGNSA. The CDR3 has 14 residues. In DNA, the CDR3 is TGTGCCAGCAGCACCGACAGGGGTCCCTACGAGCAGTACTTC. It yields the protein CASSTDRGPYEQYF.

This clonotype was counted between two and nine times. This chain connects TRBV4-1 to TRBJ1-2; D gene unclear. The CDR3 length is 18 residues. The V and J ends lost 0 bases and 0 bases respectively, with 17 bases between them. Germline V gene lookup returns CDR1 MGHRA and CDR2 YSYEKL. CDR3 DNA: TGCGCCAGCAGCCAAGATCGGGCAGAACCTTCAACTAACTATGGCTACACCTTC. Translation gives CASSQDRAEPSTNYGYTF.

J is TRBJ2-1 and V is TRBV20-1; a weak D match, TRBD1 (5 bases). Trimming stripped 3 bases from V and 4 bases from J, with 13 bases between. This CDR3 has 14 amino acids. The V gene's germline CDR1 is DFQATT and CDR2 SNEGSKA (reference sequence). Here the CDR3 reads CSASPPTAYNEQFF. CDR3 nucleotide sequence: TGCAGTGCTAGTCCCCCGACAGCTTACAATGAGCAGTTCTTC.

For the CDR3, the DNA is TGTGCCAGTTGTCAGGTGTATAATTCACCCCTCCACTTT. This sequence encodes CASCQVYNSPLHF. This chain links TRBV2 with TRBJ1-6; D remains unclear. With 9 bases removed from V and 4 bases from J, the gap between germline ends came to 10 bases. The CDR3 totals 13 residues. Germline V lookup: CDR1 SNHLY, CDR2 FYNNEI.

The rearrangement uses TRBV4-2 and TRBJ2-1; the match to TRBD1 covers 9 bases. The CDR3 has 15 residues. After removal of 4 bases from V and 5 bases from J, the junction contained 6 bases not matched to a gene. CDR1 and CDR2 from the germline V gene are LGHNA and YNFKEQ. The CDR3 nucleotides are TGTGCCAGCAGCCCGAGACAGGGGGACGACAATGAGCAGTTCTTC. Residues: CASSPRQGDDNEQFF.

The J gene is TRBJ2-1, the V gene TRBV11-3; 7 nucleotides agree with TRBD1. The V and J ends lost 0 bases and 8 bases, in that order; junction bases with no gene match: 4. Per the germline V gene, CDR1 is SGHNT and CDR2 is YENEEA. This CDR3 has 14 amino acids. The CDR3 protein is CASSLEQGRYEQFF. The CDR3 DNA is TGTGCCAGCAGCTTAGAACAGGGGCGGTATGAGCAGTTCTTC.